A single sample gave rise to the 20 T cell receptor beta chains below, sequenced in a study of OX40 agonist ivuxolimab in advanced cancers. The data were produced by immunoSEQ multiplex PCR, yet TCRdb's version contains in-frame clones alone and is incomplete. The sample contains about 95,000 clones, over 75% of which appear only once. Specimen: CD4+ or CD8+ T cells sorted from blood, collected in a trial of the OX40 agonist ivuxolimab. All receptors derive from an adult with an advanced solid tumor such as melanoma, head and neck, liver or kidney cancer.

The chain couples TRBV4-3 to TRBJ2-5; D is undetermined. The CDR3 sequence is 13 residues long. V lost 1 base to trimming and J lost 1 base, with 4 bases between them. Per germline, CDR1 LGHNA and CDR2 YSLEER. The CDR3 protein is CASSQALQETQYF. CDR3 sequence (DNA): TGCGCCAGCAGCCAAGCTCTCCAAGAGACCCAGTACTTC.

V gene TRBV7-6 combines with J gene TRBJ1-1; a weak D match, TRBD1 (6 bases). From germline, CDR1 is SGHVS and CDR2 FNYEAQ. The CDR3 is 14 amino acids. V lost 2 bases and J lost 1, with 8 bases in between. In DNA, the CDR3 is TGTGCCAGCAGCTTATCGGGACAGAACACTGAAGCTTTCTTT. It encodes CASSLSGQNTEAFF.

This clone has a handful of counts. The rearrangement joins TRBV19 to TRBJ2-7, with 9 bases that match TRBD1. Germline-derived CDR1 and CDR2 are LNHDA and SQIVND (reference sequence). The V segment lost 1 base and the J segment 2 bases; nucleotides outside the gene matches: 3. This CDR3 has 15 residues. The CDR3 DNA sequence: TGTGCCAGTAGTATAGGACAGGGGGTAACCTACGAGCAGTACTTC. Amino acid sequence: CASSIGQGVTYEQYF.

The chain combines TRBV5-6 with TRBJ2-7; 9 bases match TRBD1. The CDR3 consists of 15 residues. The junction had 2 bases not matched to a gene; V was cut back by 0 bases and J by 1 base. The germline gives CDR1 SGHDT, CDR2 YYEEEE. The CDR3 DNA sequence: TGTGCCAGCAGCTTGGACGGGACAGGGTCCTACGAGCAGTACTTC. As protein: CASSLDGTGSYEQYF.

The chain joins TRBV7-3 to TRBJ2-5, with TRBD1 as a possible D gene (8 bases). Trimming pared 4 bases from V and 5 bases from J, leaving 17 bases between. This CDR3 contains 15 residues. Germline-derived CDR1 and CDR2 are SGHTA and FQGTGA. The CDR3 protein is CASSSGGQGGETQYF. CDR3 DNA: TGTGCCAGCAGCTCCGGTGGACAGGGAGGGGAGACCCAGTACTTC.

This clone has a single count. The V gene is TRBV19, the J gene TRBJ2-6; D gene uncertain. The CDR3 loop spans 17 amino acids. The V gene's germline CDR1 is LNHDA and CDR2 SQIVND (reference sequence). Trimming removed 6 bases from V and 0 bases from J, with 15 bases in between. As DNA, the CDR3 is TGTGCCAGTAGCCCACCCCCGGGTTACTCTGGGGCCAACGTCCTGACTTTC. It specifies CASSPPPGYSGANVLTF.

This chain uses TRBV7-2 with TRBJ1-2, with unresolved D. Germline V gives CDR1 SGHTA, CDR2 FQGNSA. This CDR3 has 15 amino acids. V was clipped by 5 bases and J by 2 bases, with 15 bases between them. CDR3: CASSPGVTENYGYTF. CDR3 DNA sequence: TGTGCCAGCAGCCCAGGAGTGACCGAAAACTATGGCTACACCTTC.

The genes are TRBV2 and TRBJ2-5, with TRBD2 identical over 9 bases. The V segment lost 5 bases and the J segment 3 bases; nucleotides outside the gene matches: 4. Germline values: CDR1 SNHLY, CDR2 FYNNEI. This CDR3 contains 14 residues. The CDR3: CASSIRLAEETQYF. For the CDR3, the DNA is TGTGCCAGCAGTATTCGACTAGCGGAAGAGACCCAGTACTTC.

The V gene is TRBV29-1, the J gene TRBJ1-1; maybe TRBD1 (5 bases). Between the trimmed V and J ends, which lost 4 bases and 7 bases, there was a span of 16 bases. Germline V gene sequence: CDR1 SQVTM, CDR2 ANQGSEA. The CDR3 runs 13 residues. CDR3 loop: CSVVGRTRLEAFF. CDR3 in DNA: TGCAGCGTTGTAGGTCGGACAAGACTTGAAGCTTTCTTT.

The chain has TRBV6-5 and TRBJ2-7; D call uncertain. CDR3 length equals 13 residues. V was clipped by 0 bases and J by 4 bases, with 7 bases between them. From germline, CDR1 is MNHEY and CDR2 SVGAGI. The CDR3 is CASSYSSQYEQYF. The CDR3 DNA reads as TGTGCCAGCAGTTACTCGAGCCAGTACGAGCAGTACTTC.

This clone occurred a few times. The rearrangement links TRBV5-6 to TRBJ2-4; D perhaps matches TRBD1 (6 bases). The CDR3 has 16 residues. The germline gives CDR1 SGHDT, CDR2 YYEEEE. Trimming stripped 4 bases from V and 1 base from J, with 15 bases between. The CDR3: CASSGITTGAKNIQYF. The CDR3 nucleotides read TGTGCCAGCAGCGGAATCACTACAGGGGCCAAAAACATTCAGTACTTC. The full variable domain, rest sourced from reference TRBV5-6 and TRBJ2-4, is DAGVTQSPTHLIKTRGQQVTLRCSPKSGHDTVSWYQQALGQGPQFIFQYYEEEERQRGNFPDRFSGHQFPNYSSELNVNALLLGDSALYLCASSGITTGAKNIQYFGAGTRLSVL.

This clone is a singleton in its sample. V is TRBV28 and J is TRBJ1-5, with D possibly matching TRBD1 (6 bases). V was clipped by 3 bases and J by 4 bases, with 16 bases between them. The CDR3 contains 16 residues. Germline lookup yields CDR1 MDHEN and CDR2 SYDVKM. CDR3 sequence reads: CASSFGTRGMNQPQHF. The CDR3 nucleotides are TGTGCCAGCAGTTTTGGGACAAGGGGTATGAATCAGCCCCAGCATTTT.

The genes are TRBV6-1 and TRBJ2-3; TRBD2 agrees at 8 bases. Germline-derived CDR1 and CDR2 are MNHNS and SASEGT. V was clipped by 6 bases and J by 1 base; unmatched bases: 0. The CDR3 spans 13 residues. For the CDR3, the DNA is TGTGCCAGCAGGACTAGCGGCACAGATACGCAGTATTTT. Translated, it gives CASRTSGTDTQYF.

The chain has TRBV30 and TRBJ2-5, with TRBD2 identical over 13 bases. V dropped 2 bases and J dropped 4; count of bases not matched to a gene: 4. Germline values: CDR1 GTSNPN, CDR2 SVGIG (reference sequence). The CDR3 spans 15 residues. CDR3 nucleotide sequence: TGTGCCTGGAGTCCCGGACTAGCGGGAGCAGAGACCCAGTACTTC. It codes for CAWSPGLAGAETQYF.

The rearrangement joins TRBV4-2 to TRBJ1-2; no clear D. V lost 6 bases and J lost 8, with 13 bases in between. CDR3 length equals 12 residues. From germline, CDR1 is LGHNA and CDR2 YNFKEQ. CDR3 sequence reads: CASSWSMEGYTF. Here the CDR3 DNA reads TGTGCCAGCAGTTGGTCCATGGAAGGCTACACCTTC.

The chain is built from TRBV27 and TRBJ2-1; D not resolved. Germline V gene data show CDR1 as MNHEY and CDR2 as SMNVEV (reference sequence). There are 13 residues in the CDR3. V gave up 1 base and J gave up 9 bases, with 10 bases separating them. The DNA of the CDR3 is TGTGCCAGCAGTTTATATGCCTCTGGTGAGCAGTTCTTC. It translates to CASSLYASGEQFF.

The rearrangement links TRBV4-2 to TRBJ1-4; no definite D call. The V gene's germline CDR1 is LGHNA and CDR2 YNFKEQ. Trimming removed 2 bases from V and 10 bases from J, with 17 bases in between. The CDR3 consists of 15 residues. The CDR3 DNA sequence: TGTGCCAGCAGCCAATCGGGAGAGGTTAGCGGAAAACTGTTTTTT. Amino acids: CASSQSGEVSGKLFF.

This clone was seen a few times. The V gene is TRBV2, the J gene TRBJ2-4; D possibly corresponds to TRBD2 (5 bases). Germline CDR1 is SNHLY and CDR2 is FYNNEI. V was pared by 1 base and J by 6 bases, with 7 bases between. The CDR3 runs to 13 residues. CDR3 coding DNA: TGTGCCAGCAGTGAAGGCCGGGGAAACATTCAGTACTTC. It codes for CASSEGRGNIQYF. The full variable domain, its missing parts supplied by reference TRBV2 and TRBJ2-4, is EPEVTQTPSHQVTQMGQEVILRCVPISNHLYFYWYRQILGQKVEFLVSFYNNEISEKSEIFDDQFSVERPDGSNFTLKIRSTKLEDSAMYFCASSEGRGNIQYFGAGTRLSVL.

The genes are TRBV27 and TRBJ2-4; D unclear. From germline, CDR1 is MNHEY and CDR2 SMNVEV (reference sequence). V dropped 5 bases and J dropped 6 bases, with 11 bases sitting between them. The CDR3 runs to 13 residues. This chain's CDR3 is CASSPGLTNIQYF. CDR3 bases: TGTGCCAGCAGTCCGGGCCTTACAAACATTCAGTACTTC.

This clone was detected once. This chain uses TRBV28 with TRBJ2-5; 10 nucleotides agree with TRBD2. Per germline, CDR1 MDHEN and CDR2 SYDVKM. The CDR3 has 15 amino acids. The junction had 4 bases not matched to a gene; V was cut back by 2 bases and J by 4 bases. The CDR3 DNA sequence: TGTGCCAGCAGTTTACAAGCGGGAGGGCGAGAGACCCAGTACTTC. Translation gives CASSLQAGGRETQYF.